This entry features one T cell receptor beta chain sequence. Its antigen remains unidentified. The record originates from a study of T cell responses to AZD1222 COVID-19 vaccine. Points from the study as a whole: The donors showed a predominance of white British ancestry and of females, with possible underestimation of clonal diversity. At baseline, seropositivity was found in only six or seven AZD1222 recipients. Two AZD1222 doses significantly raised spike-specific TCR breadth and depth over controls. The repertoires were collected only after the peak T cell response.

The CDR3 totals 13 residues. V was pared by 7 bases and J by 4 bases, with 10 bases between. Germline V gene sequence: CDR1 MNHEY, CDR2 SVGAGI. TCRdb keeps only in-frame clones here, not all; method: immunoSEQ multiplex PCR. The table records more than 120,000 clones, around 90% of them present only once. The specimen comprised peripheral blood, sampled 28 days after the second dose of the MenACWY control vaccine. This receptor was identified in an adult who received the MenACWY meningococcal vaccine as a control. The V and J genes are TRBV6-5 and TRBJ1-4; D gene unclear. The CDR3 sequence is CASTSLVNEKLFF. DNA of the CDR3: TGTGCCAGCACCTCCCTAGTTAATGAAAAACTGTTTTTT.